The 32 T cell receptor beta chains below come from one sample, sequenced in a study of T cells after yellow fever vaccination. TCRdb itself ran the 5' RACE reads through MiXCR, one entry per CDR3 protein. The sample lists tens of thousands of distinct CDR3 sequences; 7% to 8.5% were seen once. Sample: CD8+ T cells sorted from PBMCs, taken roughly 14 days after the first yellow fever vaccination. The origin of the receptors is a man between 18 and 35 years old who received the YFV17D yellow fever vaccine.

The chain links TRBV4-3 to TRBJ2-1, with 10 bases lining up with TRBD2. V lost 0 bases to trimming and J lost 7 bases; unmatched junction nucleotides: 12. In germline, CDR1 is LGHNA, CDR2 YSLEER. This CDR3 is built from 18 residues. The CDR3 protein is CASSQDRPLAGTANEQFF. As DNA, the CDR3 is TGCGCCAGCAGCCAAGATCGGCCACTAGCGGGGACGGCGAATGAGCAGTTCTTC.

This clonotype was counted ten times or more. This chain connects TRBV4-1 to TRBJ2-5, with 7 positions matching TRBD1. V lost 0 bases to trimming and J lost 5 bases; unmatched junction nucleotides: 9. Germline CDR1 and CDR2: MGHRA and YSYEKL. This CDR3 has 16 residues. The CDR3 loop reads CASSQEPLGGLETQYF. As DNA, the CDR3 is TGCGCCAGCAGCCAAGAACCCCTAGGGGGCCTGGAGACCCAGTACTTC.

The chain has TRBV6-1 and TRBJ1-3; D unclear. Trimming left V 1 base short and J 1 base short, with 14 bases between. Germline V gives CDR1 MNHNS, CDR2 SASEGT. The CDR3 has 17 amino acids. CDR3 sequence: CASSEEWVVTSGNTIYF. The CDR3, as DNA: TGTGCCAGCAGTGAAGAATGGGTCGTAACGTCTGGAAACACCATATATTTT.

This clonotype was detected ten times or more. This chain links TRBV7-2 with TRBJ1-6, with D uncertain. This CDR3 has 11 residues. Trimming pared 2 bases from V and 16 bases from J, leaving 9 bases between. CDR1 is SGHTA, CDR2 FQGNSA, per germline. The CDR3 region is CASSLLQVLHF. As DNA, the CDR3 is TGTGCCAGCAGCTTATTGCAGGTACTCCACTTT. Drawing the rest from reference TRBV7-2 and TRBJ1-6, the complete variable domain is GAGVSQSPSNKVTEKGKDVELRCDPISGHTALYWYRQSLGQGLEFLIYFQGNSAPDKSGLPSDRFSAERTGGSVSTLTIQRTQQEDSAVYLCASSLLQVLHFGNGTRLTVT.

In its sample, this clonotype was seen many times. The V and J genes are TRBV27 and TRBJ2-3; TRBD2 matches at 9 bases. The V gene end was trimmed by 7 bases and the J gene end by 0 bases; junction bases not matched to a gene: 14. CDR1 is MNHEY and CDR2 is SMNVEV in the germline V gene (reference sequence). The CDR3 length is 18 residues. The CDR3 region is CASIPLAGLRTSTDTQYF. The CDR3 DNA reads as TGTGCCAGCATCCCCCTAGCGGGGTTACGAACTAGCACAGATACGCAGTATTTT.

This clonotype was seen at least ten times. The V and J genes are TRBV12-3 or TRBV12-4 and TRBJ2-3; D is ambiguous. This CDR3 region has 10 residues. The V end was cut by 11 bases, the J end by 3 bases, with 6 bases between. The chain's CDR3 is CADRTDTQYF. The CDR3 coding sequence is TGTGCCGACCGTACAGATACGCAGTATTTT.

As concerns this clonotype: Sequence at one end of the junction differs from germline and may be a read error. The chain couples TRBV5-6 to TRBJ2-5; D perhaps matches TRBD1 (5 bases). CDR1 is SGHDT and CDR2 is YYEEEE in the germline V gene. The CDR3 runs to 13 residues. The CDR3 DNA reads TGTGCCAGCACACTGGGTCCCAGACAGACCCACTACTTC. It translates to CASTLGPRQTHYF.

This clonotype came up many times. J is TRBJ2-3 and V is TRBV20-1, with D possibly matching TRBD1 (6 bases). The V gene lost 8 bases and the J gene lost 7 bases, with 19 bases spanning the gap. The CDR3 covers 13 residues. The germline V gene encodes CDR1 DFQATT and CDR2 SNEGSKA (reference sequence). The CDR3 sequence: CSPRDKTDYTQYF. DNA of the CDR3: TGCAGTCCCCGGGACAAAACTGACTATACGCAGTATTTT.

This clonotype was counted only a few times. V is TRBV28 and J is TRBJ1-1; 9 nucleotides agree with TRBD1. The CDR3 contains 13 residues. The J segment lost 6 bases and the V segment lost 5 bases, leaving 4 bases of the junction unmatched. The germline V gene encodes CDR1 MDHEN and CDR2 SYDVKM. CDR3 bases: TGTGCCAGCAGTGGACAGGGGCGGTCTGAAGCTTTCTTT. It encodes CASSGQGRSEAFF.

Ten or more counts support this clonotype. V usage is TRBV21-1 and J usage is TRBJ2-5; no DNA check was done on the table's D call, TRBD2. TRBV21-1 is a known pseudogene. This CDR3 is 19 amino acids long. The CDR3 protein is CASSKASASGGAGKETQYF. CDR3 DNA: TGTGCCAGCAGCAAAGCCTCGGCTAGCGGGGGGGCAGGAAAAGAGACCCAGTACTTC.

The sample holds many counts of this clonotype. V and J are TRBV4-3 and TRBJ2-3, with 9 bases that match TRBD2. The junction had 4 bases not matched to a gene; V was cut back by 5 bases and J by 4 bases. This CDR3 contains 14 residues. The germline V gene encodes CDR1 LGHNA and CDR2 YSLEER. The CDR3 reads CASSRAGGPDTQYF. The CDR3 DNA reads as TGCGCCAGCAGCAGGGCGGGGGGGCCAGATACGCAGTATTTT.

This clonotype was seen a few times. Here the CDR3 reads CASSYSIASSLNYGYTF. CDR3 in DNA: TGTGCCAGCAGTTACTCGATCGCCTCCTCTCTTAACTATGGCTACACCTTC. The gene calls are TRBV6-5 and TRBJ1-2; the D is unclear. Germline values: CDR1 MNHEY, CDR2 SVGAGI. Deletions cut 0 bases from V and 1 base from J, with 15 bases between. There are 17 residues in the CDR3.

The table lists this clonotype with a few counts. The chain is built from TRBV7-3 and TRBJ2-1, with unresolved D. V was shortened by 3 bases and J by 4 bases, with 13 bases between the two germline ends. This CDR3 comprises 15 residues. Germline CDR1 reads SGHTA; CDR2 reads FQGTGA. The CDR3 loop reads CASSFSGSAYNEQFF. The CDR3 DNA follows: TGTGCCAGCAGCTTCTCCGGCTCAGCTTACAATGAGCAGTTCTTC. The complete variable domain, with remaining parts taken from reference TRBV7-3 and TRBJ2-1, reads GAGVSQTPSNKVTEKGKYVELRCDPISGHTALYWYRQSLGQGPEFLIYFQGTGAADDSGLPNDRFFAVRPEGSVSTLKIQRTERGDSAVYLCASSFSGSAYNEQFFGPGTRLTVL.

This clonotype was picked up many times. The V call is TRBV11-2, the J call TRBJ2-1, with D possibly matching TRBD1 (6 bases). The CDR3 covers 16 residues. Looked up from germline, CDR1 is SGHAT and CDR2 is FQNNGV. Trimming took off 5 bases at V and 9 bases at J, with 23 bases between the two ends. The DNA for the CDR3 is TGTGCCAGCAGCACATACTCCCGGGACACGGAAATTGAGCAGTTCTTC. Translated: CASSTYSRDTEIEQFF. The full variable domain, in which reference TRBV11-2 and TRBJ2-1 provide the parts outside the CDR3, is EAGVAQSPRYKIIEKRQSVAFWCNPISGHATLYWYQQILGQGPKLLIQFQNNGVVDDSQLPKDRFSAERLKGVDSTLKIQPAKLEDSAVYLCASSTYSRDTEIEQFFGPGTRLTVL.

Remarks on this clonotype: Just one base apart from a much larger clone, this may be a read error. CDR3 protein: CVSSLSIGGAIREQFF. The CDR3 DNA reads as TGTGTCAGCAGCTTAAGTATCGGGGGGGCCATACGAGAGCAGTTCTTC. The chain couples TRBV7-2 to TRBJ2-1, with 8 bases identical to TRBD2. The CDR3 runs to 16 residues. The germline V gene encodes CDR1 SGHTA and CDR2 FQGNSA.

The V gene is TRBV5-4, the J gene TRBJ2-3; no clear D. The V gene's germline CDR1 is SGHNT and CDR2 YYREEE (reference sequence). The CDR3 contains 10 residues. The V and J ends lost 9 bases and 12 bases respectively, with 14 bases between them. The CDR3: CATGQSSQYF. The CDR3 region has the DNA TGTGCCACCGGGCAGTCTAGTCAGTATTTT.

There are many counts of this clonotype. The chain has TRBV2 and TRBJ2-1; possibly TRBD2 for D (5 bases). The germline gives CDR1 SNHLY, CDR2 FYNNEI. V lost 1 base and J lost 1, with 11 bases in between. The CDR3 is 16 residues long. The CDR3 protein is CASSEVAGGSYNEQFF. For the CDR3, the DNA is TGTGCCAGCAGTGAAGTGGCAGGAGGTTCCTACAATGAGCAGTTCTTC.

As for this clonotype: Being one base from a much bigger clone, this may be a read error. The genes are TRBV29-1 and TRBJ2-1; tentatively, D is TRBD1 or TRBD2 (5 bases each). This CDR3 is 14 amino acids long. The V gene lost 7 bases and the J gene lost 3 bases, with 16 bases spanning the gap. Per germline, CDR1 SQVTM and CDR2 ANQGSEA. CDR3 coding DNA: TGCAGCGCCGGGGACCGGGGCTTCTACAATGAGCAGTTCTTC. It translates to CSAGDRGFYNEQFF.

This clonotype has ten or more counts. The V gene is TRBV19, the J gene TRBJ2-1, with 9 bases that match TRBD1. Germline CDR1 LNHDA, CDR2 SQIVND (reference sequence). The CDR3 has 16 residues. The V gene end was trimmed by 2 bases and the J gene end by 2 bases; junction bases not matched to a gene: 4. CDR3 in amino acids: CASSISGQGTYNEQFF. The DNA for the CDR3 is TGTGCCAGTAGTATATCGGGACAGGGCACCTACAATGAGCAGTTCTTC.

This sequence joins TRBV14 and TRBJ2-5; D is undetermined. Looked up from germline, CDR1 is SGHDN and CDR2 is FVKESK. The CDR3 runs to 14 residues. The CDR3 region has the DNA TGTGCTTGCAGCCAAGAAGAGGTAGTCGGGACCCAGTACTTC. It is translated as CACSQEEVVGTQYF.

This clonotype was detected ten times or more. The chain carries TRBV4-1 and TRBJ1-3; a weak D match, TRBD1 (5 bases). There are 14 residues in the CDR3. With 0 bases removed from V and 10 bases from J, the gap between germline ends came to 13 bases. From germline, CDR1 is MGHRA and CDR2 YSYEKL. In nucleotides, the CDR3 is TGCGCCAGCAGCCAAGAACAGGACGGGAGGACCATATATTTT. It specifies CASSQEQDGRTIYF.

This clonotype was detected many times. This chain connects TRBV27 to TRBJ1-5; 9 nucleotides match TRBD1. Germline assignment: CDR1 MNHEY and CDR2 SMNVEV (reference sequence). This CDR3 comprises 14 residues. The V and J ends lost 7 bases and 3 bases, in that order; junction bases with no gene match: 4. CDR3: CASKRTGVNQPQHF. The CDR3 nucleotides are TGTGCCAGCAAACGGACAGGGGTCAATCAGCCCCAGCATTTT.

This clonotype was recorded at least ten times. The chain recombines TRBV6-5 with TRBJ2-6, with no clear D. CDR3 length: 14 residues. Germline values: CDR1 MNHEY, CDR2 SVGAGI. V lost 7 bases and J lost 0, with 7 bases in between. CDR3 DNA sequence: TGTGCCAGCACTTCTTTCTCTGGGGCCAACGTCCTGACTTTC. Its translation is CASTSFSGANVLTF.

The sample holds many counts of this clonotype. This chain uses TRBV29-1 with TRBJ2-5, with D possibly TRBD2 on 5 matching bases. This CDR3 is 13 amino acids long. V lost 0 bases, J lost 3 bases, and 8 bases lay in between. CDR1 is SQVTM and CDR2 is ANQGSEA in the germline V gene. CDR3 sequence reads: CSVEEKREETQYF. For the CDR3, the DNA is TGCAGCGTTGAAGAGAAGAGGGAAGAGACCCAGTACTTC. The full variable domain, with the rest looked up from reference TRBV29-1 and TRBJ2-5, is SAVISQKPSRDICQRGTSLTIQCQVDSQVTMMFWYRQQPGQSLTLIATANQGSEATYESGFVIDKFPISRPNLTFSTLTVSNMSPEDSSIYLCSVEEKREETQYFGPGTRLLVL.

This clonotype has ten or more counts. The chain is built from TRBV7-9 and TRBJ2-7; the D gene is possibly TRBD1 (5 bases). CDR1 SEHNR and CDR2 FQNEAQ come from the germline V gene (reference sequence). The CDR3 contains 13 residues. V lost 7 bases, J lost 1 base, and 11 bases lay in between. This chain's CDR3 is CASKGPLSYEQYV. The CDR3 nucleotides read TGTGCCAGCAAGGGGCCCTTGTCCTACGAGCAGTACGTC.

This clonotype was observed at least ten times. The genes are TRBV7-9 and TRBJ2-7; D is ambiguous. The germline V gene has CDR1 SEHNR and CDR2 FQNEAQ (reference sequence). Trimming left V 2 bases short and J 2 bases short, with 7 bases between. CDR3 length equals 13 residues. The CDR3 loop reads CASSLPGTYEQYF. As DNA, the CDR3 is TGTGCCAGCAGCTTACCAGGAACCTACGAGCAGTACTTC.

This clonotype was detected ten times or more. The rearrangement uses TRBV5-6 and TRBJ2-5; TRBD2 agrees at 10 bases. The CDR3 is 16 residues long. The V and J ends lost 3 bases and 1 base, in that order; junction bases with no gene match: 6. Germline CDR1 is SGHDT and CDR2 is YYEEEE. CDR3 region: CASSSPLAGPQETQYF. The CDR3 coding sequence is TGTGCCAGCAGCTCACCACTAGCGGGGCCCCAAGAGACCCAGTACTTC.

This clonotype was counted many times. This chain connects TRBV6-4 to TRBJ2-3; TRBD2 might be the D (6 bases). The CDR3 length is 13 residues. Looked up from germline, CDR1 is MRHNA and CDR2 is SNTAGT. V was cut by 3 bases and J by 9 bases, with 13 bases left in between. The CDR3 is CASSDRDFGTQYF. CDR3 bases: TGTGCCAGCAGTGATCGGGACTTCGGAACGCAGTATTTT.

This clonotype was seen ten or more times. The chain recombines TRBV10-3 with TRBJ2-3, with 12 positions matching TRBD2. Trimming at V came to 0 bases and at J to 3 bases, leaving 13 bases not matched to a gene. There are 20 residues in the CDR3. Germline assignment: CDR1 ENHRY and CDR2 SYGVKD. DNA of the CDR3: TGTGCCATCAGTGAGTCCCCCACGACGACTAGCGGGGGCTATACAGATACGCAGTATTTT. It yields the protein CAISESPTTTSGGYTDTQYF.

This clonotype was found many times. V usage is TRBV7-6 and J usage is TRBJ2-7; perhaps TRBD1 as D (5 bases). The germline V and J ends were trimmed by 5 bases and 2 bases, with 13 bases remaining between them. The germline CDR1 and CDR2 sequences are SGHVS and FNYEAQ. This CDR3 has 14 residues. CDR3: CASSQNRRPYEQYF. CDR3 sequence (DNA): TGTGCCAGCAGCCAAAACAGGCGACCCTACGAGCAGTACTTC.

This clonotype was picked up many times. V is TRBV15 and J is TRBJ2-7, with no clear D. Germline-derived CDR1 and CDR2 are LNHNV and YYDKDF (reference sequence). Trimming left V 0 bases short and J 2 bases short, with 8 bases between. CDR3 length equals 14 residues. The CDR3 sequence: CATSRDHGPYEQYV. For the CDR3, the DNA is TGTGCCACCAGCAGAGATCACGGTCCCTACGAGCAGTACGTC.

This clonotype was counted ten times or more. The chain combines TRBV6-2 or TRBV6-3 with TRBJ2-3, with D perhaps matching TRBD1 (5 bases). The V gene's germline CDR1 is MNHEY and CDR2 SVGEGT. The ends were cut back, 4 bases at V and 5 bases at J, with 16 bases in the middle. The CDR3 has 15 residues. The CDR3 region has the DNA TGTGCCAGCAGTTCCCTTCGGCAGGGCAGAGATACGCAGTATTTT. This sequence encodes CASSSLRQGRDTQYF.